These T cell receptor beta chains were read from a single sample in a study of CD8+ T cells in alopecia areata. Produced via immunoSEQ multiplex PCR; TCRdb's table is partial and in-frame only. The sample records roughly 99,000 clones, 84% being singletons. The sample here was CD8+ T cells sorted from blood, taken at week 24, from a patient treated with tofacitinib. The receptors stem from a human donor with alopecia areata. Both conserved end residues are part of each CDR3. The D gene is left open where the match is weak. Clone size is not always given. Where it is, it says once, few, many or a class for expanded clones.

CDR3 DNA: TGTGCCAGCAGTAGCCAGGGCCATCAGCCCCAGCATTTT
CDR3 protein: CASSSQGHQPQHF
clone size: .
J gene: TRBJ1-5
CDR3 length: 13
D gene: .
V gene: TRBV27

CDR3 DNA: TGTGCCAGCAGCACCAGACAGGGGGCGCAAGCCTACGAGCAGTACTTC
CDR3 protein: CASSTRQGAQAYEQYF
clone size: .
J gene: TRBJ2-7
CDR3 length: 16
D gene: TRBD1
V gene: TRBV5-4

CDR3 DNA: TGTGCCAGCAGCTCCCCAGTAATAGCGGGGGGCAATGAGCAGTTCTTC
CDR3 protein: CASSSPVIAGGNEQFF
clone size: .
J gene: TRBJ2-1
CDR3 length: 16
D gene: TRBD2
V gene: TRBV7-9

CDR3 DNA: TGTGCCAGCAGCTTAGAAGGGACAGGGGAAGAGACCCAGTACTTC
CDR3 protein: CASSLEGTGEETQYF
clone size: .
J gene: TRBJ2-5
CDR3 length: 15
D gene: TRBD1
V gene: TRBV7-8

CDR3 DNA: TGTGCCAGCAGCGTAGGGGGCCGAGCCTACGAGCAGTACTTC
CDR3 protein: CASSVGGRAYEQYF
clone size: .
J gene: TRBJ2-7
CDR3 length: 14
D gene: .
V gene: TRBV9

CDR3 DNA: TGTGCTAGCAGCTTAGGACTAGCGGTCGAGACCCAGTACTTC
CDR3 protein: CASSLGLAVETQYF
clone size: .
J gene: TRBJ2-5
CDR3 length: 14
D gene: TRBD2
V gene: TRBV7-7

CDR3 DNA: TGTGCCAGCAGCCCCTGGTTCGGGGGCCAGTACTTC
CDR3 protein: CASSPWFGGQYF
clone size: .
J gene: TRBJ2-7
CDR3 length: 12
D gene: .
V gene: TRBV7-9

CDR3 DNA: TGCGCCAGCAGCTTTCTTCTTTTTAGTCCCGGGATAGCCAAAAACATTCAGTACTTC
CDR3 protein: CASSFLLFSPGIAKNIQYF
clone size: .
J gene: TRBJ2-4
CDR3 length: 19
D gene: .
V gene: TRBV5-1

CDR3 DNA: TGTGCCAGCAGTGAAGCAGGCAGGGGTGGATACGAGCAGTACTTC
CDR3 protein: CASSEAGRGGYEQYF
clone size: .
J gene: TRBJ2-7
CDR3 length: 15
D gene: .
V gene: TRBV6-1

CDR3 DNA: TGTGCCAGTAGTATCTATAATAGCAATCAGCCCCAGCATTTT
CDR3 protein: CASSIYNSNQPQHF
clone size: .
J gene: TRBJ1-5
CDR3 length: 14
D gene: .
V gene: TRBV19

CDR3 DNA: TGTGCCAGCTCACCTCCAGGGGCTGGGGCCAACGTCCTGACTTTC
CDR3 protein: CASSPPGAGANVLTF
clone size: .
J gene: TRBJ2-6
CDR3 length: 15
D gene: .
V gene: TRBV18

CDR3 DNA: TGTGCCAGCGACTATACTAGCACAGATACGCAGTATTTT
CDR3 protein: CASDYTSTDTQYF
clone size: once
J gene: TRBJ2-3
CDR3 length: 13
D gene: .
V gene: TRBV6-1

CDR3 DNA: TGTGCCAGCAGTGTGGGACTAGCGGGCTACGAGCAGTACTTC
CDR3 protein: CASSVGLAGYEQYF
clone size: .
J gene: TRBJ2-7
CDR3 length: 14
D gene: TRBD2
V gene: TRBV6-5

CDR3 DNA: TGCGCCAGCAGCCAAGATCTCTCTGGGCAGTACACAGATACGCAGTATTTT
CDR3 protein: CASSQDLSGQYTDTQYF
clone size: .
J gene: TRBJ2-3
CDR3 length: 17
D gene: .
V gene: TRBV4-3

CDR3 DNA: TGTGCCAGTAGCCTCGACAGTATCTATGGCTACACCTTC
CDR3 protein: CASSLDSIYGYTF
clone size: .
J gene: TRBJ1-2
CDR3 length: 13
D gene: .
V gene: TRBV19

CDR3 DNA: TGTGCCATCAGTGCGTTCAGGGGAGACACTGAAGCTTTCTTT
CDR3 protein: CAISAFRGDTEAFF
clone size: few
J gene: TRBJ1-1
CDR3 length: 14
D gene: .
V gene: TRBV10-3

CDR3 DNA: TGCGCCAGCAGCTTGTCCTCGGACAGGAGCTCCTACGAGCAGTACTTC
CDR3 protein: CASSLSSDRSSYEQYF
clone size: .
J gene: TRBJ2-7
CDR3 length: 16
D gene: TRBD1
V gene: TRBV5-1

CDR3 DNA: TGCGCCAGCAGCTTAAGCACAGATACGCAGTATTTT
CDR3 protein: CASSLSTDTQYF
clone size: .
J gene: TRBJ2-3
CDR3 length: 12
D gene: .
V gene: TRBV5-1

CDR3 DNA: TGTGCCAGCAGTGAAGTGGGGGCGCGTAGGTCACCCCTCCACTTT
CDR3 protein: CASSEVGARRSPLHF
clone size: once
J gene: TRBJ1-6
CDR3 length: 15
D gene: .
V gene: TRBV25-1

CDR3 DNA: TGCGCCAGCAGCTTGGGACAGGGGGCCCTCAGCACAGATACGCAGTATTTT
CDR3 protein: CASSLGQGALSTDTQYF
clone size: .
J gene: TRBJ2-3
CDR3 length: 17
D gene: TRBD1
V gene: TRBV5-1

CDR3 DNA: TGCGCCAGCAGCCAAGAGAGGGGTAGCGGGGGGCCGGGCAATGAGCAGTTCTTC
CDR3 protein: CASSQERGSGGPGNEQFF
clone size: .
J gene: TRBJ2-1
CDR3 length: 18
D gene: TRBD2
V gene: TRBV4-1

CDR3 DNA: TGTGCCAGCAGCGGGGGGAGTGACACTGAAGCTTTCTTT
CDR3 protein: CASSGGSDTEAFF
clone size: .
J gene: TRBJ1-1
CDR3 length: 13
D gene: .
V gene: TRBV5-4

CDR3 DNA: TGTGCCAGCAGCTTATCCATAAACTATGGCTACACCTTC
CDR3 protein: CASSLSINYGYTF
clone size: .
J gene: TRBJ1-2
CDR3 length: 13
D gene: .
V gene: TRBV7-9

CDR3 DNA: TGTGCCAGTAGTCCACAGGACCAAGAGACCCAGTACTTC
CDR3 protein: CASSPQDQETQYF
clone size: .
J gene: TRBJ2-5
CDR3 length: 13
D gene: .
V gene: TRBV19

CDR3 DNA: TGCAGCGTTGAAGGCCGGTTCTATGGCTACACCTTC
CDR3 protein: CSVEGRFYGYTF
clone size: .
J gene: TRBJ1-2
CDR3 length: 12
D gene: .
V gene: TRBV29-1

CDR3 DNA: TGTGCCAGCAGCTTGTTCCCCGGCTACAATGAGCAGTTCTTC
CDR3 protein: CASSLFPGYNEQFF
clone size: few
J gene: TRBJ2-1
CDR3 length: 14
D gene: .
V gene: TRBV5-4

CDR3 DNA: TGCAGCGTTCTGGGGGGCGAAGGTGGCTACACCTTC
CDR3 protein: CSVLGGEGGYTF
clone size: .
J gene: TRBJ1-2
CDR3 length: 12
D gene: .
V gene: TRBV29-1

CDR3 DNA: TGTGCCAGCAGCTTTGAGATTAGCGGGGGGGCCGCCGGGGAGCTGTTTTTT
CDR3 protein: CASSFEISGGAAGELFF
clone size: .
J gene: TRBJ2-2
CDR3 length: 17
D gene: TRBD2
V gene: TRBV7-8

CDR3 DNA: TGTGCCAGCAGCACAGGACAGGCCCTTGAAGCTTTCTTT
CDR3 protein: CASSTGQALEAFF
clone size: .
J gene: TRBJ1-1
CDR3 length: 13
D gene: TRBD1
V gene: TRBV5-4

CDR3 DNA: TGTGCCAGCAGCCCCTACACTGAAGCTTTCTTT
CDR3 protein: CASSPYTEAFF
clone size: once
J gene: TRBJ1-1
CDR3 length: 11
D gene: .
V gene: TRBV27

CDR3 DNA: TGTGCCAGCAGCTTAGCGCGGGGGGGACCGACCTACAATGAGCAGTTCTTC
CDR3 protein: CASSLARGGPTYNEQFF
clone size: .
J gene: TRBJ2-1
CDR3 length: 17
D gene: TRBD2
V gene: TRBV7-8

CDR3 DNA: TGTGCCAGCAGCCCGCCGACAAGCGCCTACGAGCAGTACTTC
CDR3 protein: CASSPPTSAYEQYF
clone size: .
J gene: TRBJ2-7
CDR3 length: 14
D gene: .
V gene: TRBV7-9

CDR3 DNA: TGTGCCAGCAGTTGGGGGTCGAACACTGAAGCTTTCTTT
CDR3 protein: CASSWGSNTEAFF
clone size: .
J gene: TRBJ1-1
CDR3 length: 13
D gene: .
V gene: TRBV11-3

CDR3 DNA: TGTGCCAGCAGTTTACTGGGGATAGGGAGGGAGCAGTACTTC
CDR3 protein: CASSLLGIGREQYF
clone size: .
J gene: TRBJ2-7
CDR3 length: 14
D gene: .
V gene: TRBV27

CDR3 DNA: TGTGCCAGCAGCCCTGGACGGACCTACGAGCAGTACTTC
CDR3 protein: CASSPGRTYEQYF
clone size: .
J gene: TRBJ2-7
CDR3 length: 13
D gene: .
V gene: TRBV14